These 30 T cell receptor beta chains originate from one sample sequenced in a study of control samples from healthy donors and cancer patients. The table came from immunoSEQ multiplex PCR; TCRdb's copy has only in-frame clones and leaves some out. The sample consists of about 130,000 clones, around 94% of them appearing once. The material sequenced was PBMCs. Source of these receptors: a man of 80 years or more with head and neck cancer.

This clone turned up a few times. The chain combines TRBV4-2 with TRBJ2-7, with 12 bases lining up with TRBD2. The CDR3 consists of 16 residues. V was pared by 4 bases and J by 1 base, with 5 bases of the junction left unmatched. The germline CDR1 and CDR2 sequences are LGHNA and YNFKEQ. CDR3 DNA sequence: TGTGCCAGCAGCCCACGGACTAGCGGGGCATCCTACGAGCAGTACTTC. Residues: CASSPRTSGASYEQYF.

J is TRBJ1-5 and V is TRBV19; D gene unclear. Germline V gives CDR1 LNHDA, CDR2 SQIVND (reference sequence). Between the trimmed V and J ends, which lost 3 bases and 6 bases, there was a span of 9 bases. The CDR3 is made up of 13 amino acids. This CDR3 is CASSILMGQPQHF. CDR3 DNA sequence: TGTGCCAGTAGTATTCTAATGGGTCAGCCCCAGCATTTT.

The rearrangement links TRBV12-3 or TRBV12-4 to TRBJ1-5; D unresolved. The CDR3 has 13 amino acids. Trimming stripped 0 bases from V and 7 bases from J, with 7 bases between. The CDR3 region is CASSLAAGQPQHF. The CDR3 DNA sequence: TGTGCCAGCAGTTTAGCGGCGGGGCAGCCCCAGCATTTT.

This chain connects TRBV6-6 to TRBJ1-5; 9 bases line up with TRBD1. J lost 9 bases, V lost 2 bases, and 11 bases had no gene match. The germline V gene encodes CDR1 MNHNY and CDR2 SVGAGI (reference sequence). The CDR3 has 16 amino acids. The CDR3 DNA reads TGTGCCAGCAGTTACCAGGGACAGGGAGGGCAACGGCCCCAGCATTTT. Translating it yields CASSYQGQGGQRPQHF.

This rearrangement joins TRBV4-1 to TRBJ2-7; TRBD2 aligns across 11 bases. The CDR3 has 16 amino acids. CDR1 MGHRA and CDR2 YSYEKL come from the germline V gene. V shed 0 bases, J shed 6 bases, and the junction held 7 bases outside the gene matches. CDR3 coding DNA: TGCGCCAGCAGCCAAGAAGGGGCTAGCGGGAGGTTCGAGCAGTACTTC. This encodes CASSQEGASGRFEQYF.

The gene calls are TRBV5-1 and TRBJ2-2; either TRBD1 or TRBD2 may fit D (6 bases each). V was pared by 0 bases and J by 6 bases, with 18 bases between. In germline, CDR1 is SGHRS, CDR2 YFSETQ. CDR3 length equals 17 residues. As DNA, the CDR3 is TGCGCCAGCAGCTTGGCCTTAAGGGGGGCCCCCGCCGGGGAGCTGTTTTTT. It yields the protein CASSLALRGAPAGELFF.

The V gene is TRBV9, the J gene TRBJ2-5, with 12 bases matching TRBD2. V shed 1 base and J 2 bases; nucleotides not matched to a gene: 6. Germline CDR1 SGDLS, CDR2 YYNGEE. This CDR3 has 17 amino acids. The CDR3 loop reads CASSVSLAGGAQETQYF. For the CDR3, the DNA is TGTGCCAGCAGCGTATCCCTAGCGGGAGGGGCACAAGAGACCCAGTACTTC.

The genes are TRBV10-1 and TRBJ1-3; no clear D gene. The V and J ends lost 4 bases and 0 bases respectively, with 10 bases between them. This CDR3 comprises 15 residues. CDR1 and CDR2 (germline): WNHNN, SYGVQD (reference sequence). CDR3 region: CASSADGSSGNTIYF. The CDR3 nucleotides read TGCGCCAGCAGTGCCGACGGAAGCTCTGGAAACACCATATATTTT.

The J gene is TRBJ1-2, the V gene TRBV18; the match to TRBD1 covers 7 bases. Germline V gives CDR1 KGHSH, CDR2 LQKENI. This CDR3 is built from 16 residues. V lost 0 bases and J lost 4; bases outside the gene matches: 8. CDR3 bases: TGTGCCAGCTCACCACCGGGACAGCTTTCCGGCTATGGCTACACCTTC. Amino acid sequence: CASSPPGQLSGYGYTF. The variable domain in full, with the rest retrieved from reference TRBV18 and TRBJ1-2, is NAGVMQNPRHLVRRRGQEARLRCSPMKGHSHVYWYRQLPEEGLKFMVYLQKENIIDESGMPKERFSAEFPKEGPSILRIQQVVRGDSAAYFCASSPPGQLSGYGYTFGSGTRLTVV.

The chain is built from TRBV3-1 (or the pseudogene TRBV3-2) and TRBJ1-1; no reliable D call. Germline loops: CDR1 LGHDT, CDR2 YNNKEL (reference sequence). The CDR3 covers 11 residues. Trimming stripped 7 bases from V and 5 bases from J, with 8 bases between. The CDR3 bases are TGTGCCAGCATATCAGGAACTGAAGCTTTCTTT. It codes for CASISGTEAFF.

The chain combines TRBV11-3 with TRBJ1-5; D unclear. The CDR3 is 12 residues long. CDR1 and CDR2 (germline): SGHNT, YENEEA. V was shortened by 3 bases and J by 5 bases, with 5 bases between the two germline ends. CDR3 sequence reads: CASSFSHQPQHF. CDR3 bases: TGTGCCAGCAGCTTCTCTCATCAGCCCCAGCATTTT.

The J gene is TRBJ1-4, the V gene TRBV18, with D possibly matching TRBD1 (5 bases). Germline CDR1 reads KGHSH; CDR2 reads LQKENI. V dropped 4 bases and J dropped 1 base, with 10 bases sitting between them. The CDR3 spans 15 residues. CDR3 sequence: CASSRSGGTNEKLFF. The CDR3, as DNA: TGTGCCAGCTCACGTTCGGGGGGAACTAATGAAAAACTGTTTTTT.

This chain connects TRBV10-3 to TRBJ1-1, with 9 bases fitting TRBD1. V lost 6 bases to trimming and J lost 8 bases; unmatched junction nucleotides: 1. This CDR3 has 11 amino acids. The V gene's germline CDR1 is ENHRY and CDR2 SYGVKD. The CDR3 DNA follows: TGTGCCATCAGGGGACAGGGCGAAGCTTTCTTT. Its protein is CAIRGQGEAFF.

The chain carries TRBV6-5 and TRBJ2-4; D possibly corresponds to TRBD2 (5 bases). The ends were cut back, 6 bases at V and 0 bases at J, with 9 bases in the middle. CDR3 length equals 14 residues. Germline CDR1 is MNHEY and CDR2 is SVGAGI. The CDR3 region is CASSIGVAKNIQYF. CDR3 coding DNA: TGTGCCAGCAGCATCGGGGTAGCCAAAAACATTCAGTACTTC.

This chain links TRBV6-7 with TRBJ2-2; D uncertain. TRBV6-7 is designated an ORF whose function remains uncertain. Between the trimmed V and J ends, which lost 2 bases and 0 bases, there was a span of 10 bases. CDR3 length equals 16 residues. This chain's CDR3 is CASSYRGYPNTGELFF. The CDR3 nucleotides read TGTGCCAGCAGTTACCGCGGTTATCCGAACACCGGGGAGCTGTTTTTT.

V and J are TRBV5-1 and TRBJ2-3; no firm D call. V gave up 1 base and J gave up 0 bases, with 6 bases separating them. CDR1 and CDR2 (germline): SGHRS, YFSETQ. The CDR3 contains 14 residues. CDR3 residues: CASSLFLSTDTQYF. CDR3 nucleotides: TGCGCCAGCAGCTTGTTTCTGAGCACAGATACGCAGTATTTT.

The chain links TRBV5-5 to TRBJ2-2; TRBD1 might be the D (5 bases). CDR1 SGHKS and CDR2 YYEKEE come from the germline V gene (reference sequence). The CDR3 has 16 amino acids. V was trimmed by 1 base and J by 3 bases, leaving 13 bases between them. Here the CDR3 DNA reads TGTGCCAGCAGCTTGAGACCAGGGAAGGACACCGGGGAGCTGTTTTTT. Translating gives CASSLRPGKDTGELFF.

The chain combines TRBV2 with TRBJ2-1, with 10 positions matching TRBD2. Germline V lookup: CDR1 SNHLY, CDR2 FYNNEI. With V trimmed by 6 bases and J by 6 bases, 8 bases remained unmatched. The CDR3 extends over 15 amino acids. CDR3 region: CASSGLAGVSNEQFF. CDR3 in DNA: TGTGCCAGCAGCGGCCTAGCGGGAGTTTCCAATGAGCAGTTCTTC. The whole variable domain, remainder taken from reference TRBV2 and TRBJ2-1, is EPEVTQTPSHQVTQMGQEVILRCVPISNHLYFYWYRQILGQKVEFLVSFYNNEISEKSEIFDDQFSVERPDGSNFTLKIRSTKLEDSAMYFCASSGLAGVSNEQFFGPGTRLTVL.

This sequence joins TRBV7-9 and TRBJ2-7; 9 bases map to TRBD2. Unmatched junction bases numbered 4, after V lost 2 bases and J lost 2 bases. The CDR3 has 15 residues. The V gene's germline CDR1 is SEHNR and CDR2 FQNEAQ (reference sequence). For the CDR3, the DNA is TGTGCCAGCAGCTTATCGCGGGAGGGCCCCTACGAGCAGTACTTC. Its protein is CASSLSREGPYEQYF.

J is TRBJ2-1 and V is TRBV11-2, with D possibly being TRBD1 (6 bases). V lost 4 bases to trimming and J lost 4 bases, with 11 bases between them. Germline CDR1 SGHAT, CDR2 FQNNGV. The CDR3 extends over 14 amino acids. The CDR3 DNA sequence: TGTGCCAGCAGCTGGCAGGGGATTTACAATGAGCAGTTCTTC. Its protein product is CASSWQGIYNEQFF. The full variable domain, with the rest looked up from reference TRBV11-2 and TRBJ2-1, is EAGVAQSPRYKIIEKRQSVAFWCNPISGHATLYWYQQILGQGPKLLIQFQNNGVVDDSQLPKDRFSAERLKGVDSTLKIQPAKLEDSAVYLCASSWQGIYNEQFFGPGTRLTVL.

This rearrangement joins TRBV6-5 to TRBJ1-2; possible D gene TRBD1, 5 bases. Deletions cut 0 bases from V and 4 bases from J, with 15 bases between. CDR1 and CDR2 from the germline V gene are MNHEY and SVGAGI. This CDR3 has 16 residues. CDR3 sequence: CASSYSKEGHGYGYTF. DNA for the CDR3: TGTGCCAGCAGTTACTCGAAGGAGGGGCACGGCTATGGCTACACCTTC.

V and J are TRBV19 and TRBJ1-1, with 10 bases aligning to TRBD1. This CDR3 is 15 amino acids long. Germline trimming cut 6 bases from V and 4 bases from J; bases unmatched to any gene: 8. The germline gives CDR1 LNHDA, CDR2 SQIVND (reference sequence). CDR3 nucleotides: TGTGCCAGTAGATATTCGACAGGGGGCATCACTGAAGCTTTCTTT. Translating it yields CASRYSTGGITEAFF. Together with reference TRBV19 and TRBJ1-1, the CDR3 gives the full variable domain: DGGITQSPKYLFRKEGQNVTLSCEQNLNHDAMYWYRQDPGQGLRLIYYSQIVNDFQKGDIAEGYSVSREKKESFPLTVTSAQKNPTAFYLCASRYSTGGITEAFFGQGTRLTVV.

The rearrangement joins TRBV6-1 to TRBJ1-2; no definite D call. Trimming stripped 2 bases from V and 1 base from J, with 8 bases between. From germline, CDR1 is MNHNS and CDR2 SASEGT. CDR3 length equals 14 residues. The CDR3 protein is CASSEYVVNYGYTF. CDR3 DNA sequence: TGTGCCAGCAGTGAATATGTGGTTAACTATGGCTACACCTTC.

Details on this clone: This same CDR3 is encoded by further DNA sequences in the sample. The chain carries TRBV27 and TRBJ1-5; 10 positions agree with TRBD1. With V trimmed by 2 bases and J by 0 bases, 7 bases remained unmatched. Germline V gives CDR1 MNHEY, CDR2 SMNVEV (reference sequence). The CDR3 runs to 18 residues. CDR3 nucleotides: TGTGCCAGCAGTTTAATGGGGGACAGGGGTGGTAGCAATCAGCCCCAGCATTTT. This sequence encodes CASSLMGDRGGSNQPQHF.

The chain carries TRBV5-5 and TRBJ1-2; TRBD1 might be the D (6 bases). Germline V gene sequence: CDR1 SGHKS, CDR2 YYEKEE (reference sequence). Trimming took off 4 bases at V and 4 bases at J, with 11 bases between the two ends. There are 13 residues in the CDR3. The CDR3 DNA sequence: TGTGCCAGCAGCGGGGGAGGGGGCTATGGCTACACCTTC. Translated: CASSGGGGYGYTF.

This chain links TRBV7-6 with TRBJ1-1; unclear D gene. Germline V gives CDR1 SGHVS, CDR2 FNYEAQ. The ends were cut back, 2 bases at V and 0 bases at J, with 7 bases in the middle. The CDR3 totals 14 residues. CDR3 loop: CASSLSQMNTEAFF. Here the CDR3 DNA reads TGTGCCAGCAGCTTAAGCCAGATGAACACTGAAGCTTTCTTT.

The CDR3 reads CASSLGLPGANEKLFF. CDR3 nucleotide sequence: TGTGCCAGCAGTTTAGGGCTCCCGGGTGCTAATGAAAAACTGTTTTTT. This chain uses TRBV28 with TRBJ1-4; D is undetermined. This CDR3 is 16 amino acids long. CDR1 MDHEN and CDR2 SYDVKM come from the germline V gene. With 2 bases removed from V and 3 bases from J, the gap between germline ends came to 13 bases.

V and J are TRBV19 and TRBJ1-6, with 9 bases fitting TRBD1. V was clipped by 5 bases and J by 10 bases; unmatched bases: 15. Germline V gene data show CDR1 as LNHDA and CDR2 as SQIVND (reference sequence). This CDR3 region has 17 residues. CDR3 loop: CASSPLPGTGLGSPLHF. CDR3 DNA sequence: TGTGCCAGTAGTCCCCTTCCCGGGACAGGGCTCGGGTCACCCCTCCACTTT.

The rearrangement links TRBV27 to TRBJ2-7; 7 bases align to TRBD1. This CDR3 is built from 14 residues. J lost 2 bases, V lost 1 base, and 2 bases had no gene match. Per germline, CDR1 MNHEY and CDR2 SMNVEV (reference sequence). CDR3 in DNA: TGTGCCAGCAGTTTATGGGACAGACCCTACGAGCAGTACTTC. Its protein product is CASSLWDRPYEQYF.

This sequence joins TRBV7-9 and TRBJ1-2, with 8 bases identical to TRBD1. CDR3 length: 15 amino acids. V shed 1 base and J 2 bases; nucleotides not matched to a gene: 3. Per the germline V gene, CDR1 is SEHNR and CDR2 is FQNEAQ (reference sequence). In DNA, the CDR3 is TGTGCCAGCAGCTTAGTCTCAGGGGGCAACTATGGCTACACCTTC. It encodes CASSLVSGGNYGYTF.